The 8 T cell receptor beta chains in this list originate from one sample, sequenced in a study of OX40 agonist ivuxolimab in advanced cancers. The method was immunoSEQ multiplex PCR; TCRdb's version includes in-frame clones alone and lacks a portion of them. The table records tens of thousands of clones, 60% to 80% of them present only once. The source was CD4+ or CD8+ T cells sorted from blood, collected in a trial of the OX40 agonist ivuxolimab. The receptors come from an adult with an advanced solid tumor such as melanoma, head and neck, liver or kidney cancer.

This rearrangement joins TRBV15 to TRBJ1-1; D gene uncertain. The germline V gene has CDR1 LNHNV and CDR2 YYDKDF (reference sequence). Deletions cut 3 bases from V and 5 bases from J, with 13 bases between. The CDR3 loop spans 14 amino acids. CDR3 sequence reads: CATSRPNRWTEAFF. CDR3 sequence (DNA): TGTGCCACCAGCAGGCCCAACCGGTGGACTGAAGCTTTCTTT.

CDR3 loop: CASSPHSGRAYEQYF. The CDR3 nucleotides are TGTGCCAGCAGCCCCCACAGCGGGAGGGCCTACGAGCAGTACTTC. This chain connects TRBV11-2 to TRBJ2-7; 10 nucleotides match TRBD2. This CDR3 comprises 15 residues. Germline V gene sequence: CDR1 SGHAT, CDR2 FQNNGV. After removal of 5 bases from V and 2 bases from J, the junction contained 6 bases not matched to a gene.

The gene calls are TRBV6-5 and TRBJ1-2; D uncertain. The germline CDR1 and CDR2 sequences are MNHEY and SVGAGI. CDR3 size: 12 residues. The V and J ends lost 1 base and 6 bases respectively, with 6 bases between them. In DNA form, the CDR3 reads TGTGCCAGCAGTTACTGGAGTAATGGCTACACCTTC. Translation: CASSYWSNGYTF.

The chain links TRBV5-1 to TRBJ1-1; unclear D gene. Germline CDR1 SGHRS, CDR2 YFSETQ. V dropped 3 bases and J dropped 1 base, with 10 bases sitting between them. The CDR3 runs to 14 residues. The CDR3 region has the DNA TGCGCCAGCAGCTGGGGTTTAGAGAACACTGAAGCTTTCTTT. Residues: CASSWGLENTEAFF.

This chain links TRBV28 with TRBJ2-7; 14 bases are shared with TRBD2. Looked up from germline, CDR1 is MDHEN and CDR2 is SYDVKM. V was pared by 1 base and J by 4 bases, with 3 bases of the junction left unmatched. CDR3 length: 16 amino acids. CDR3 nucleotide sequence: TGTGCCAGCAGTTTATTCAGGACTAGCGGGAGGTACGAGCAGTACTTC. It encodes CASSLFRTSGRYEQYF.

This clone was recorded once. The chain joins TRBV11-2 to TRBJ2-7; 7 bases line up with TRBD2. J gave up 0 bases and V 0 bases, and 5 bases lay outside the gene matches. In germline, CDR1 is SGHAT, CDR2 FQNNGV. The CDR3 length is 16 residues. DNA for the CDR3: TGTGCCAGCAGCTTAGACTCCGGGGGGTTCTCCTACGAGCAGTACTTC. It codes for CASSLDSGGFSYEQYF.

The chain has TRBV6-1 and TRBJ1-1; 8 bases align to TRBD1. CDR1 is MNHNS, CDR2 SASEGT, per germline. There are 13 residues in the CDR3. The trim removed 6 bases at V and 11 bases at J, leaving 11 bases unmatched. The CDR3 protein is CASRPGQGVQAFF. CDR3 nucleotides: TGTGCCAGCAGACCCGGACAGGGAGTACAGGCTTTCTTT.

Notes on this clone: The same CDR3 can be traced to other DNA sequences in this sample. This chain links TRBV19 with TRBJ2-3, with no clear D. This CDR3 spans 11 amino acids. Deletions cut 3 bases from V and 6 bases from J, with 4 bases between. Germline loops: CDR1 LNHDA, CDR2 SQIVND (reference sequence). CDR3 coding DNA: TGTGCCAGTAGTATCGTCGATACGCAGTATTTT. It codes for CASSIVDTQYF.